Below, 6 T cell receptor beta chains from the same sample are listed, as sequenced in a study of CD8 T cells in Susac syndrome. Random hexamers served to reverse transcribe roughly 0.45 to 1 ug RNA. One entry per CDR3 protein, called by TCRdb with MiXCR from the immunoSEQ multiplex PCR reads. This table has about 100,000 distinct CDR3 sequences, roughly 96% appearing once. Sequencing was carried out using CD8+ T cells from PBMCs. These receptors were obtained from a human donor with Susac syndrome.

The chain links TRBV3-1 to TRBJ2-5; perhaps TRBD2 as D (5 bases). With 0 bases removed from V and 5 bases from J, the gap between germline ends came to 7 bases. Germline V gene lookup returns CDR1 LGHDT and CDR2 YNNKEL (reference sequence). The CDR3 loop spans 13 amino acids. CDR3 DNA sequence: TGTGCCAGCAGCCAAGACGGACTGGAGACCCAGTACTTC. Translation gives CASSQDGLETQYF.

V is TRBV15 and J is TRBJ2-2; D ambiguous. V was clipped by 0 bases and J by 3 bases, with 11 bases between them. The CDR3 extends over 16 amino acids. Germline loops: CDR1 LNHNV, CDR2 YYDKDF (reference sequence). CDR3 residues: CATSRDLERDTGELFF. For the CDR3, the DNA is TGTGCCACCAGCAGAGATTTGGAACGGGACACCGGGGAGCTGTTTTTT.

The CDR3 here is CASSSRGSEAFF. DNA of the CDR3: TGTGCCAGCAGTTCCAGGGGCTCTGAAGCTTTCTTT. The chain couples TRBV12-3 or TRBV12-4 to TRBJ1-1; tentatively, D is TRBD1 (6 bases). This CDR3 has 12 residues. Trimming stripped 4 bases from V and 6 bases from J, with 9 bases between.

The V gene is TRBV4-1, the J gene TRBJ2-7; D is possibly TRBD1 (6 bases). Trimming removed 3 bases at V and 7 bases at J, with 19 bases between. Germline CDR1 and CDR2: MGHRA and YSYEKL. The CDR3 is made up of 15 amino acids. In DNA, the CDR3 is TGCGCCAGCAGCCACTTACAGGGTGGGAAACGGGAGCAGTACTTC. Protein: CASSHLQGGKREQYF.

This CDR3 is CASSGVLRNEQYF. As DNA, the CDR3 is TGTGCCAGCAGCGGGGTCCTCAGGAACGAGCAGTACTTC. This sequence joins TRBV13 and TRBJ2-7, with no clear D. Germline V gene sequence: CDR1 PRHDT, CDR2 FYEKMQ (reference sequence). V was pared by 5 bases and J by 5 bases, with 13 bases between. This CDR3 spans 13 amino acids. Based on the CDR3 plus reference TRBV13 and TRBJ2-7, the full variable domain is AAGVIQSPRHLIKEKRETATLKCYPIPRHDTVYWYQQGPGQDPQFLISFYEKMQSDKGSIPDRFSAQQFSDYHSELNMSSLELGDSALYFCASSGVLRNEQYFGPGTRLTVT.

The V call is TRBV9, the J call TRBJ1-2, with D perhaps TRBD1 (5 bases). From germline, CDR1 is SGDLS and CDR2 YYNGEE. V lost 4 bases and J lost 1, with 17 bases in between. This CDR3 comprises 16 residues. The CDR3 DNA reads TGTGCCAGCAGCCAAGGAGCGGGGGGGGTTAACTATGGCTACACCTTC. This codes for CASSQGAGGVNYGYTF.